A single sample gave rise to the 11 T cell receptor beta chains below, sequenced in a study of identifying expanded T cells in peripheral blood. Repertoires were generated with immunoSEQ multiplex PCR, while TCRdb's copy carries only in-frame clones and drops some. The table has roughly 75,000 clones, under 90% seen once. Sequencing used blood. The source of these receptors is a person aged 18-70 years in good health.

This chain connects TRBV7-2 to TRBJ1-4, with D possibly being TRBD1 (6 bases). There are 13 residues in the CDR3. Germline CDR1 is SGHTA and CDR2 is FQGNSA. V shed 8 bases and J shed 5 bases, with 12 bases lying between them. In DNA, the CDR3 is TGTGCCAGCCGCAGGGGCTTAAATGAAAAACTGTTTTTT. As protein: CASRRGLNEKLFF.

The CDR3 nucleotides read TGCGCCAGCAGCCAAGCCCCGGGACAGATGGCCAGTGAGCAGTTCTTC. Translating gives CASSQAPGQMASEQFF. The chain joins TRBV4-1 to TRBJ2-1; 7 bases agree with TRBD1. The CDR3 consists of 16 residues. V shed 1 base and J 9 bases; nucleotides not matched to a gene: 12. Per the germline V gene, CDR1 is MGHRA and CDR2 is YSYEKL.

Regarding this clone: Other DNA variants within this sample encode the same CDR3. The gene calls are TRBV7-2 and TRBJ2-7, with no clear D. Germline V gives CDR1 SGHTA, CDR2 FQGNSA. Trimming took off 1 base at V and 2 bases at J, with 9 bases between the two ends. This CDR3 contains 14 residues. CDR3 sequence: CASSLVPETYEQYF. As DNA, the CDR3 is TGTGCCAGCAGCTTAGTACCCGAGACCTACGAGCAGTACTTC.

This clone appeared once. The genes are TRBV30 and TRBJ2-1; possibly TRBD1 for D (6 bases). V dropped 1 base and J dropped 8 bases, with 12 bases sitting between them. The CDR3 is made up of 13 amino acids. Germline V CDR1 and CDR2: GTSNPN, SVGIG (reference sequence). CDR3: CAWSEGVLDEQFF. In nucleotides, the CDR3 is TGTGCCTGGAGTGAGGGGGTCCTCGATGAGCAGTTCTTC.

V is TRBV28 and J is TRBJ2-7; 9 positions match TRBD1. Germline values: CDR1 MDHEN, CDR2 SYDVKM. V trimming: 8 bases; J trimming: 3 bases; junction bases outside the gene matches: 5. The CDR3 covers 13 residues. The CDR3, as DNA: TGTGCCAGCCGGACAGGGGCCCTCTACGAGCAGTACTTC. This codes for CASRTGALYEQYF.

The CDR3: CASSLTVAYEQYF. The CDR3 bases are TGTGCCAGCAGCCTGACAGTCGCCTACGAGCAGTACTTC. V gene TRBV5-6 combines with J gene TRBJ2-7, with D perhaps TRBD1 (5 bases). The CDR3 loop spans 13 amino acids. Germline V gene lookup returns CDR1 SGHDT and CDR2 YYEEEE. V was shortened by 4 bases and J by 2 bases, with 10 bases between the two germline ends. Using reference TRBV5-6 and TRBJ2-7 for the parts outside the CDR3, the full variable domain is DAGVTQSPTHLIKTRGQQVTLRCSPKSGHDTVSWYQQALGQGPQFIFQYYEEEERQRGNFPDRFSGHQFPNYSSELNVNALLLGDSALYLCASSLTVAYEQYFGPGTRLTVT.

V usage is TRBV7-8 and J usage is TRBJ2-1; D gene unclear. The CDR3 covers 15 residues. The germline V gene encodes CDR1 SGHVS and CDR2 FQNEAQ. V was cut by 4 bases and J by 0 bases, with 10 bases left in between. The CDR3 sequence is CASSSLSFSYNEQFF. In DNA, the CDR3 is TGTGCCAGCAGCTCATTAAGTTTCTCCTACAATGAGCAGTTCTTC.

This clone has only one observation. The gene calls are TRBV9 and TRBJ2-1; D gene unclear. Trimming pared 0 bases from V and 6 bases from J, leaving 10 bases between. CDR3 size: 14 residues. Per germline, CDR1 SGDLS and CDR2 YYNGEE. The CDR3 DNA is TGTGCCAGCAGCGTAGGTGGTTATGGCAATGAGCAGTTCTTC. Protein sequence: CASSVGGYGNEQFF.

CDR3 nucleotides: TGTGCCAGCTCACCGACACAACCGGACACCTCCAAGTGGCATGAGCAGTTCTTC. As protein: CASSPTQPDTSKWHEQFF. The chain employs TRBV18 and TRBJ2-1, with D tentatively TRBD1 (5 bases). CDR3 length equals 18 residues. CDR1 and CDR2 from the germline V gene are KGHSH and LQKENI. Trimming took 3 bases from V and 8 from J, leaving 26 bases between them.

The chain employs TRBV10-1 and TRBJ2-3, with no clear D. Germline V gene data show CDR1 as WNHNN and CDR2 as SYGVQD (reference sequence). V lost 6 bases to trimming and J lost 5 bases, with 12 bases between them. This CDR3 contains 13 residues. The CDR3 spells CASSVSYGDTQYF. The CDR3 DNA is TGCGCCAGCAGCGTCTCGTATGGAGATACGCAGTATTTT.

This sequence joins TRBV7-2 and TRBJ2-6, with D possibly being TRBD1 (5 bases). Germline assignment: CDR1 SGHTA and CDR2 FQGNSA. Trimming left V 5 bases short and J 0 bases short, with 17 bases between. This CDR3 has 18 amino acids. The CDR3 DNA follows: TGTGCCAGCAGCCCGGACACGTACCAAACCTCTGGGGCCAACGTCCTGACTTTC. The encoded protein is CASSPDTYQTSGANVLTF.